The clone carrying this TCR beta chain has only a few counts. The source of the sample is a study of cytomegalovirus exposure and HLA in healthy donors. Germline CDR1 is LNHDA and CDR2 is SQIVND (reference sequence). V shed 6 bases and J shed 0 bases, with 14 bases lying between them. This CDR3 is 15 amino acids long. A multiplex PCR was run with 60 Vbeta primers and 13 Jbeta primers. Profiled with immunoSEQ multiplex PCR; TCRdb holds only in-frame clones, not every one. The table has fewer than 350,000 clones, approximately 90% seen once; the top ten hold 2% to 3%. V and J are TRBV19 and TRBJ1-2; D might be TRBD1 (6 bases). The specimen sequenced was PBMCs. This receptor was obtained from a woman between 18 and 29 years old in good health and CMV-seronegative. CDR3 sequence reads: CASSQPRTANYGYTF. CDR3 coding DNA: TGTGCCAGTAGCCAACCCCGGACAGCTAACTATGGCTACACCTTC.